The sample holds a few counts of the clone carrying this TCR beta chain. The antigen remains unidentified. MiXCR, run by TCRdb on the 5' RACE reads, gives a single entry per CDR3 protein. The sample lists about 400,000 distinct CDR3 sequences, around 22% occurring once. This record belongs to a study of T-cell memory formation after mild COVID-19. V lost 6 bases, J lost 2 bases, and 6 bases stayed unmatched. CDR1 is SQVTM and CDR2 is ANQGSEA in the germline V gene. The CDR3 is 14 residues long. Broader study findings: Clones that contracted from day 15 to 85 were balanced CD4/CD8, while later expanders leaned CD4+.

Sequencing was carried out using PBMCs or a T cell subset sorted from them (not recorded which). This chain uses TRBV29-1 with TRBJ1-5, with 8 bases that match TRBD1. This sequence originates from an adult woman who had mild COVID-19 (a few samples of this study predate the infection). Cell type and time point are not known. CDR3: CSVAGGVGNQPQHF. For the CDR3, the DNA is TGCAGCGTCGCAGGGGGCGTCGGCAATCAGCCCCAGCATTTT.